This T cell receptor beta chain originates from a study of CD8 T cells in ankylosing spondylitis. Overall study results and limits: Reportedly, significant enrichment of disease-linked clones occurred in matched ankylosing spondylitis synovial fluid. CD8+ disease-linked clones were present at relatively low frequencies in blood. Before this, some motif variants had been reported in reactive arthritis synovial fluid and blood.

In making TCR beta libraries, quantitative 5'-RACE with molecular barcodes was used. TCRdb reprocessed the 5' RACE reads via MiXCR and lists one record per CDR3 protein. The sample lists tens of thousands of distinct CDR3 sequences; around 7.4% were seen once. The table lists this clonotype with many counts. The target antigen is unknown. Sequencing used blood, either unsorted or a sorted T cell fraction (not recorded which). The sequence derives from a female donor with ankylosing spondylitis or in good health (not recorded which).

CDR3 amino acids: CASSMGQINEQFF. For the CDR3, the DNA is TGTGCCAGTAGTATGGGGCAAATCAATGAGCAGTTCTTC. The chain recombines TRBV19 with TRBJ2-1; D perhaps matches TRBD1 (5 bases). The V and J ends lost 3 bases and 6 bases respectively, with 9 bases between them. This CDR3 has 13 residues. Germline V gives CDR1 LNHDA, CDR2 SQIVND (reference sequence).